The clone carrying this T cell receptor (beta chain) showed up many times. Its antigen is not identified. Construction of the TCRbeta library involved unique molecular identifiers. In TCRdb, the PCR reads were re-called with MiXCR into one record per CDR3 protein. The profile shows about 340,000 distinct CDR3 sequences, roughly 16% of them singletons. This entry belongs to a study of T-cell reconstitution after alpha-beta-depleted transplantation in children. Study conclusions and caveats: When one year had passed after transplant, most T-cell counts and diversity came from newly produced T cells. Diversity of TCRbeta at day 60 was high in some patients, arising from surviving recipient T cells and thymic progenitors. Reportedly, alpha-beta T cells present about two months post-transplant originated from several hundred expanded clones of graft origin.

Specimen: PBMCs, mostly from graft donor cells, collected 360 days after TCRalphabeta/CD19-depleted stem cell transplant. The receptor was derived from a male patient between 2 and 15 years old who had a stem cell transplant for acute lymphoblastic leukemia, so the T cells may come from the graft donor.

The CDR3 sequence: CASSLGEVNEQFF. DNA for the CDR3: TGTGCCAGCAGTTTGGGAGAGGTCAATGAGCAGTTCTTC. This sequence joins TRBV12-3 or TRBV12-4 and TRBJ2-1; D perhaps matches TRBD2 (5 bases). The length of the CDR3 is 13 residues. V lost 3 bases and J lost 6, with 9 bases in between.